The entry below gives a single T cell receptor beta chain sequence along with its context. This sample is drawn from a study of blood T cell repertoires in COVID-19. Looking at the study overall: Samples of COVID-19 (acute and convalescent) were obtained from the United States, Italy and Spain. T cells, B-cell-depleted T cells, or PBMCs supplied cDNA or gDNA.

Profiling relied on immunoSEQ multiplex PCR, and the TCRdb table lists in-frame clones only, not all of them. The sample has 200,000 to 250,000 clones; 80% to 90% are singletons. Germline trimming cut 6 bases from V and 5 bases from J; bases unmatched to any gene: 8. Germline lookup yields CDR1 SNHLY and CDR2 FYNNEI. CDR3 size: 16 residues. The receptor comes from an elderly woman with COVID-19, enrolled during active disease. Sequencing input: peripheral blood. This chain links TRBV2 with TRBJ1-5; TRBD1 matches at 12 bases. In DNA, the CDR3 is TGTGCCAGCAGCCGGGAGGGGACAGGGGGCGATCAGCCCCAGCATTTT. Residues: CASSREGTGGDQPQHF.